Listed here are 29 T cell receptor beta chains from one sample, sequenced in a study of T-cell memory formation after mild COVID-19. A single record per CDR3 protein comes from TCRdb applying MiXCR to the 5' RACE reads. Of roughly 200,000 distinct CDR3 sequences listed, around 16% are singletons. The specimen was PBMCs or a T cell subset sorted from them (not recorded which). Source of these receptors: an adult woman who had mild COVID-19 (a few samples of this study predate the infection). Cell type and time point are not known.

Note on this clonotype: One end of the junction does not line up with germline, which may come from a read error. The rearrangement joins TRBV29-1 to TRBJ2-7, with D unresolved. This CDR3 comprises 11 residues. In germline, CDR1 is SQVTM, CDR2 ANQGSEA. The DNA for the CDR3 is TGCAGCGCTGAATTGGGAACCGGGCAGTACTTC. Residues: CSAELGTGQYF.

As concerns this clonotype: A single base separates this from a much larger clone, so it may be a read error. The CDR3 region has the DNA TGTGCCAGCAGCTTAAGGTGGGGACTAGTCGGCTATGAGCAGTTCTTC. The encoded protein is CASSLRWGLVGYEQFF. This chain joins TRBV7-2 and TRBJ2-1, with TRBD2 matching 8 bases. This CDR3 comprises 16 residues. The V gene's germline CDR1 is SGHTA and CDR2 FQGNSA. V dropped 2 bases and J dropped 8; count of bases not matched to a gene: 11.

The chain carries TRBV3-1 and TRBJ2-3, with D unclear. The CDR3 length is 14 residues. Germline V gene sequence: CDR1 LGHDT, CDR2 YNNKEL (reference sequence). V lost 1 base, J lost 2 bases, and 7 bases lay in between. The CDR3 DNA sequence: TGTGCCAGCAGCCAAGTCCCCATCACAGATACGCAGTATTTT. This codes for CASSQVPITDTQYF.

Only a few counts were recorded for this clonotype. J is TRBJ2-5 and V is TRBV25-1, with a tentative D call TRBD2 (6 bases). V was pared by 8 bases and J by 5 bases, with 21 bases between. Germline values: CDR1 MGHDK, CDR2 SYGVNS. CDR3 size: 15 residues. The CDR3 loop reads CASAPAGGLGETQYF. For the CDR3, the DNA is TGTGCCAGCGCCCCAGCGGGCGGCTTGGGGGAGACCCAGTACTTC.

This clonotype came up a few times. The J gene is TRBJ2-3, the V gene TRBV7-2; D possibly corresponds to TRBD1 (5 bases). V was cut by 1 base and J by 3 bases, with 8 bases left in between. The CDR3 is 14 amino acids. CDR1 is SGHTA and CDR2 is FQGNSA in the germline V gene. The CDR3 sequence: CASSLVKGTDTQYF. CDR3 nucleotide sequence: TGTGCCAGCAGCTTAGTAAAGGGGACAGATACGCAGTATTTT. Variable domain in full (rest from reference TRBV7-2 and TRBJ2-3): GAGVSQSPSNKVTEKGKDVELRCDPISGHTALYWYRQSLGQGLEFLIYFQGNSAPDKSGLPSDRFSAERTGGSVSTLTIQRTQQEDSAVYLCASSLVKGTDTQYFGPGTRLTVL.

V and J are TRBV7-6 and TRBJ2-1, with D perhaps matching TRBD1 (5 bases). In germline, CDR1 is SGHVS, CDR2 FNYEAQ. V was shortened by 1 base and J by 1 base, with 11 bases between the two germline ends. The CDR3 has 16 residues. The CDR3 is CASSLGPGSSYNEQFF. The CDR3 DNA reads TGTGCCAGCAGCTTAGGTCCAGGGTCTTCCTACAATGAGCAGTTCTTC.

This clonotype was seen only a few times. This chain joins TRBV7-8 and TRBJ2-7; D might be TRBD2 (5 bases). This CDR3 region has 14 residues. V was trimmed by 2 bases and J by 5 bases, leaving 13 bases between them. From germline, CDR1 is SGHVS and CDR2 FQNEAQ. The CDR3 DNA follows: TGTGCCAGCAGCTTATCCCCCGGGAATCACGAGCAGTACTTC. Its translation: CASSLSPGNHEQYF.

This clonotype occurred a few times. The chain joins TRBV12-3 or TRBV12-4 to TRBJ2-1; D uncertain. Trimming pared 6 bases from V and 6 bases from J, leaving 6 bases between. The CDR3 spans 11 residues. The CDR3 loop is CASSIANEQFF. CDR3 DNA sequence: TGTGCCAGCAGCATCGCCAATGAGCAGTTCTTC.

In DNA form, the CDR3 reads TGTGCCAGCAGCTCCCGTTTGGGGGCCACAGATACGCAGTATTTT. Residues: CASSSRLGATDTQYF. The J gene is TRBJ2-3, the V gene TRBV7-3; D is possibly TRBD1 (6 bases). This CDR3 spans 15 amino acids. Germline-derived CDR1 and CDR2 are SGHTA and FQGTGA. Trimming removed 4 bases at V and 2 bases at J, with 13 bases between.

V and J are TRBV24-1 and TRBJ2-1, with TRBD2 matching 7 bases. J lost 5 bases, V lost 5 bases, and 8 bases had no gene match. CDR1 and CDR2 from the germline V gene are KGHDR and SFDVKD. The CDR3 length is 15 residues. CDR3 residues: CATSAWGGSNNEQFF. Written as DNA, the CDR3 is TGTGCCACCAGTGCATGGGGCGGGAGTAACAATGAGCAGTTCTTC.

V usage is TRBV20-1 and J usage is TRBJ1-6, with 9 bases matching TRBD1. The V segment lost 4 bases and the J segment 10 bases; nucleotides outside the gene matches: 17. Germline CDR1 and CDR2: DFQATT and SNEGSKA (reference sequence). The CDR3 contains 17 residues. The CDR3 loop is CSAIPRVGGTGLSPLHF. The CDR3 coding sequence is TGCAGTGCTATCCCGAGAGTTGGAGGGACAGGGTTGTCACCCCTCCACTTT.

This clonotype appeared a few times. The chain joins TRBV7-9 to TRBJ1-1; D not resolved. V lost 5 bases and J lost 1, with 2 bases in between. CDR3 length: 11 amino acids. The V gene's germline CDR1 is SEHNR and CDR2 FQNEAQ (reference sequence). This chain's CDR3 is CASSGNTEAFF. The CDR3 DNA reads TGTGCCAGCAGCGGGAACACTGAAGCTTTCTTT.

CDR3 sequence (DNA): TGCAGCGTCCGTACAGGGAACACTGAAGCTTTCTTT. The encoded protein is CSVRTGNTEAFF. The rearrangement uses TRBV29-1 and TRBJ1-1, with D perhaps matching TRBD1 (5 bases). Germline-derived CDR1 and CDR2 are SQVTM and ANQGSEA. This CDR3 contains 12 residues. Trimming took off 6 bases at V and 1 base at J, with 9 bases between the two ends.

The chain links TRBV6-1 to TRBJ2-3; 7 bases fit TRBD1. CDR1 is MNHNS, CDR2 SASEGT, per germline. This CDR3 has 14 residues. Trimming at V came to 7 bases and at J to 0 bases, leaving 4 bases not matched to a gene. The CDR3 sequence is CASTGTVSTDTQYF. CDR3 nucleotide sequence: TGTGCCAGCACCGGGACAGTTAGCACAGATACGCAGTATTTT.

The chain links TRBV12-3 or TRBV12-4 to TRBJ2-2; perhaps TRBD1 as D (5 bases). V lost 1 base to trimming and J lost 4 bases, with 10 bases between them. The CDR3 spans 15 residues. The CDR3, as DNA: TGTGCCAGCAGTTTAGTACAGGTTACCACCGGGGAGCTGTTTTTT. Translated, it gives CASSLVQVTTGELFF.

This clonotype was recorded a few times. The rearrangement uses TRBV7-9 and TRBJ2-3; D is possibly TRBD1 or TRBD2 (5 bases each). V was clipped by 3 bases and J by 2 bases, with 9 bases between them. This CDR3 has 14 amino acids. Germline CDR1 reads SEHNR; CDR2 reads FQNEAQ (reference sequence). The CDR3 DNA sequence: TGTGCCAGCAGCTTTGAGGGGACCACAGATACGCAGTATTTT. Translated: CASSFEGTTDTQYF. Complete variable domain (other parts from reference TRBV7-9 and TRBJ2-3): DTGVSQNPRHKITKRGQNVTFRCDPISEHNRLYWYRQTLGQGPEFLTYFQNEAQLEKSRLLSDRFSAERPKGSFSTLEIQRTEQGDSAMYLCASSFEGTTDTQYFGPGTRLTVL.

The rearrangement links TRBV6-1 to TRBJ1-5; 8 bases line up with TRBD1. After removal of 0 bases from V and 4 bases from J, the junction contained 5 bases not matched to a gene. From germline, CDR1 is MNHNS and CDR2 SASEGT. CDR3 length: 16 amino acids. The CDR3 coding sequence is TGTGCCAGCAGTGAAGCAGGGACAGGCGGAAATCAGCCCCAGCATTTT. Encoded protein: CASSEAGTGGNQPQHF.

The table lists this clonotype with many counts. The gene calls are TRBV12-3 or TRBV12-4 and TRBJ1-1, with TRBD1 as a possible D gene (5 bases). Trimming removed 3 bases at V and 0 bases at J, with 8 bases between. The CDR3 loop spans 14 amino acids. CDR3 amino acids: CASSLGQMNTEAFF. As DNA, the CDR3 is TGTGCCAGCAGTTTGGGGCAGATGAACACTGAAGCTTTCTTT.

V is TRBV7-2 and J is TRBJ2-7; D is unresolved. CDR1 is SGHTA and CDR2 is FQGNSA in the germline V gene. This CDR3 is 12 amino acids long. The V end lost 4 bases, the J end lost 9 bases, and 13 bases lay between the germline ends. The CDR3 coding sequence is TGTGCCAGCAGCTCACCTCCAACGATGCAGTACTTC. Translating it yields CASSSPPTMQYF.

This clonotype showed up just a few times. The chain links TRBV12-5 to TRBJ2-1; the D gene could be TRBD1 or TRBD2 (6 bases each). Germline-derived CDR1 and CDR2 are LGHNT and FRNRAP. CDR3 size: 13 residues. V lost 5 bases and J 9 bases, leaving 14 bases between the germline ends. DNA of the CDR3: TGTGCTAGTGGTCTTCTGAAGGGGGGTGAGCAGTTCTTC. This gives the protein CASGLLKGGEQFF.

The V gene is TRBV12-3 or TRBV12-4, the J gene TRBJ2-2, with D perhaps being TRBD1 or TRBD2 (5 bases each). This CDR3 is 15 amino acids long. V shed 3 bases and J shed 2 bases, with 10 bases lying between them. The CDR3 bases are TGTGCCAGCAGTTTTCTGGGGGTAAACACCGGGGAGCTGTTTTTT. Translated, it gives CASSFLGVNTGELFF.

This clonotype was seen a few times. CDR3 DNA: TGTGCCAGCAGCTTATCCAGAGCGGGAGGGCCCTCAGATACGCAGTATTTT. This encodes CASSLSRAGGPSDTQYF. V and J are TRBV7-3 and TRBJ2-3; 10 nucleotides line up with TRBD2. V was clipped by 2 bases and J by 4 bases; unmatched bases: 9. Germline assignment: CDR1 SGHTA and CDR2 FQGTGA. The CDR3 is made up of 17 amino acids.

This clonotype came up a few times. This chain joins TRBV7-9 and TRBJ2-1; D is ambiguous. Trimming stripped 2 bases from V and 7 bases from J, with 15 bases between. CDR1 SEHNR and CDR2 FQNEAQ come from the germline V gene (reference sequence). The CDR3 runs to 15 residues. CDR3 region: CASSLIESGSNEQFF. In DNA, the CDR3 is TGTGCCAGCAGCTTAATTGAATCAGGATCTAATGAGCAGTTCTTC. Complete variable domain (other parts from reference TRBV7-9 and TRBJ2-1): DTGVSQNPRHKITKRGQNVTFRCDPISEHNRLYWYRQTLGQGPEFLTYFQNEAQLEKSRLLSDRFSAERPKGSFSTLEIQRTEQGDSAMYLCASSLIESGSNEQFFGPGTRLTVL.

Only a few counts were recorded for this clonotype. The V call is TRBV5-1, the J call TRBJ2-3; 10 bases are shared with TRBD2. V dropped 3 bases and J dropped 0; count of bases not matched to a gene: 4. Germline V gene data show CDR1 as SGHRS and CDR2 as YFSETQ. This CDR3 comprises 16 residues. CDR3 region: CASSSLLAGSTDTQYF. The CDR3 nucleotides read TGCGCCAGCAGCTCGTTACTAGCGGGGAGCACAGATACGCAGTATTTT.

The rearrangement uses TRBV18 and TRBJ2-7; D not resolved. The germline gives CDR1 KGHSH, CDR2 LQKENI. V lost 2 bases, J lost 1 base, and 6 bases lay in between. The CDR3 sequence is 13 residues long. CDR3 coding DNA: TGTGCCAGCTCACCATCTAATTCCTACGAGCAGTACTTC. It yields the protein CASSPSNSYEQYF. The variable domain in full, with the rest retrieved from reference TRBV18 and TRBJ2-7, is NAGVMQNPRHLVRRRGQEARLRCSPMKGHSHVYWYRQLPEEGLKFMVYLQKENIIDESGMPKERFSAEFPKEGPSILRIQQVVRGDSAAYFCASSPSNSYEQYFGPGTRLTVT.

This clonotype was counted many times. V usage is TRBV15 and J usage is TRBJ2-5; the D gene could be TRBD1 or TRBD2 (5 bases each). V lost 0 bases and J lost 2, with 10 bases in between. CDR1 and CDR2 from the germline V gene are LNHNV and YYDKDF (reference sequence). The CDR3 length is 15 residues. CDR3 bases: TGTGCCACCAGCAGAGATCAGGGACCGCAAGAGACCCAGTACTTC. Translating it yields CATSRDQGPQETQYF.

The J gene is TRBJ2-5, the V gene TRBV5-1, with a weak D call TRBD1 (5 bases). Germline CDR1 reads SGHRS; CDR2 reads YFSETQ. The V gene lost 0 bases and the J gene lost 5 bases, with 14 bases spanning the gap. There are 15 residues in the CDR3. The CDR3 DNA is TGCGCCAGCAGCTTGGATAACAGGTTGAAGGAGACCCAGTACTTC. Its translation: CASSLDNRLKETQYF.

The rearrangement joins TRBV4-2 to TRBJ2-1; D ambiguous. V lost 2 bases and J lost 5, with 1 base in between. Germline CDR1 reads LGHNA; CDR2 reads YNFKEQ. The CDR3 is 11 amino acids. This CDR3 is CASSQNNEQFF. The CDR3 region has the DNA TGTGCCAGCAGCCAAAACAATGAGCAGTTCTTC.

This chain joins TRBV12-3 or TRBV12-4 and TRBJ1-1; 8 bases map to TRBD1. This CDR3 spans 15 amino acids. The V gene end was trimmed by 6 bases and the J gene end by 4 bases; junction bases not matched to a gene: 10. CDR3: CASRAGSTGGTEAFF. For the CDR3, the DNA is TGTGCCAGCAGGGCCGGATCAACAGGGGGCACTGAAGCTTTCTTT.